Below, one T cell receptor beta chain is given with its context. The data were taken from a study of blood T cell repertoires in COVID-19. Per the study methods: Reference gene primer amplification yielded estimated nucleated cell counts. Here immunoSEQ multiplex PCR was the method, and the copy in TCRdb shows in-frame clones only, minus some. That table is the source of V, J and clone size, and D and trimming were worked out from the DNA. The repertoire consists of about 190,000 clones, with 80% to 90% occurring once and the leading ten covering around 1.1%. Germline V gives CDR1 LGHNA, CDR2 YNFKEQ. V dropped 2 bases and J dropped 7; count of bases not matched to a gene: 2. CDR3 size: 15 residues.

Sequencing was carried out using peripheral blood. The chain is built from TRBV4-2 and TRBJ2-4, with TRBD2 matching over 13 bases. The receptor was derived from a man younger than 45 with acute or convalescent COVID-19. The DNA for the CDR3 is TGTGCCAGCAGCCAAACACTAGCGGGGGGGAACATTCAGTACTTC. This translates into CASSQTLAGGNIQYF.